The entry that follows covers one T cell receptor (beta chain) sequence. These data come from a study of blood T cell repertoires in COVID-19. Assay: immunoSEQ multiplex PCR; the TCRdb copy retains only in-frame clones and omits some. The data show around 50,000 clones, approximately 82% seen once. Input material: peripheral blood. The receptor's source is a human donor in a cohort sampled during active COVID-19.

The CDR3 region has the DNA TGTGCCAGCAGCCAACTGGGGACTGGCACAGATACGCAGTATTTT. Translating it yields CASSQLGTGTDTQYF. V usage is TRBV4-2 and J usage is TRBJ2-3; a weak D match, TRBD2 (6 bases). V dropped 2 bases and J dropped 1 base, with 10 bases sitting between them. CDR3 size: 15 residues. The germline V gene encodes CDR1 LGHNA and CDR2 YNFKEQ.